A selection of T cell receptor beta chains follows, all from one sample in a study of blood T cell repertoires in COVID-19. Sequenced by immunoSEQ multiplex PCR; TCRdb stores in-frame clones only, minus some. This table has about 150,000 clones, about 89% appearing once. Sequencing was carried out using peripheral blood. Receptor source: a man over 45 with acute or convalescent COVID-19. Both conserved end residues are part of each CDR3. D genes are given only for firm matches. Clone size, where shown, is once, few, many, or a class for clones that have expanded.

j_call clone_size v_call d_call cdr3_aa cdr3_nt
TRBJ2-1 - TRBV6-1 TRBD1 CASSEEPRGQKFF TGTGCCAGCAGTGAAGAGCCAAGGGGGCAGAAGTTCTTC
TRBJ2-1 - TRBV7-6 TRBD2 CASSFLAGGLNEQFF TGTGCCAGCAGTTTCCTAGCGGGAGGGCTCAATGAGCAGTTCTTC
TRBJ1-1 - TRBV4-2 - CASSQDRTDPVAFF TGTGCCAGCAGCCAAGATCGAACAGATCCTGTGGCTTTCTTT
TRBJ1-4 - TRBV2 TRBD1 CASSKQGASNEKLFF TGTGCCAGCAGTAAACAGGGGGCTTCTAATGAAAAACTGTTTTTT
TRBJ2-5 - TRBV24-1 TRBD2 CATSVPRGGAETQYF TGTGCCACCAGTGTCCCCCGGGGGGGGGCCGAGACCCAGTACTTC
TRBJ1-1 - TRBV7-2 - CASSVAGNTEAFF TGTGCCAGCAGCGTCGCAGGGAACACTGAAGCTTTCTTT
TRBJ2-7 - TRBV3-1/TRBV3-2 TRBD2 CASSQERGLVFEQYF TGTGCCAGCAGCCAAGAAAGGGGACTAGTGTTCGAGCAGTACTTC
TRBJ1-2 - TRBV27 TRBD1 CASRGQEFYGYTF TGTGCCAGCAGGGGACAGGAGTTCTATGGCTACACCTTC
TRBJ1-1 few TRBV12-3/TRBV12-4 TRBD1 CASRTGGAEAFF TGTGCCAGCAGGACAGGGGGGGCTGAAGCTTTCTTT
TRBJ2-1 - TRBV5-4 - CASSVTGTLNEQFF TGTGCCAGCAGCGTCACGGGGACTCTCAATGAGCAGTTCTTC
TRBJ2-4 - TRBV10-3 TRBD2 CAISESDAGGAKNIQYF TGTGCCATCAGTGAGTCGGATGCGGGGGGGGCCAAAAACATTCAGTACTTC
TRBJ2-7 once TRBV6-6 - CASSYRETYEQYF TGTGCCAGCAGTTACCGGGAAACCTACGAGCAGTACTTC
TRBJ1-2 - TRBV3-1/TRBV3-2 - CASSQRGYGYTF TGTGCCAGCAGCCAAAGAGGCTACGGCTACACCTTC
TRBJ2-7 - TRBV19 TRBD2 CASRRGDEQYF TGTGCCAGTAGGCGGGGGGACGAGCAGTACTTC
TRBJ2-3 - TRBV7-2 TRBD2 CASSLVVSGGADTQYF TGTGCCAGCAGCTTAGTAGTATCCGGGGGGGCAGATACGCAGTATTTT
TRBJ2-1 - TRBV13 TRBD1 CASSQSPGTGAHNEQFF TGTGCCAGCAGCCAAAGTCCCGGGACAGGGGCCCACAATGAGCAGTTCTTC
TRBJ1-5 - TRBV7-9 - CASSLGDSSNQPQHF TGTGCCAGCAGCTTAGGAGACAGTAGCAATCAGCCCCAGCATTTT
TRBJ1-5 once TRBV28 - CASSFPRQPQHF TGTGCCAGCAGTTTCCCTAGACAGCCCCAGCATTTT
TRBJ1-5 - TRBV25-1 TRBD1 CASTRKLLGQGGVQPQHF TGTGCCAGCACCAGAAAACTATTAGGACAGGGAGGAGTTCAGCCCCAGCATTTT
TRBJ1-5 - TRBV6-5 - CASRGAGQPQHF TGTGCCAGCAGGGGGGCTGGTCAGCCCCAGCATTTT
TRBJ1-2 - TRBV20-1 - CSASSTDYGYTF TGCAGTGCCAGTTCAACGGACTATGGCTACACCTTC
TRBJ2-7 - TRBV6-5 TRBD1 CASSYSDRGSYEQYF TGTGCCAGCAGTTACTCGGACAGGGGTTCCTACGAGCAGTACTTC
TRBJ1-2 - TRBV30 - CAWRRGGGWRIDGYTF TGTGCCTGGAGGCGCGGTGGGGGGTGGAGGATCGATGGCTACACCTTC
TRBJ1-2 - TRBV20-1 - CSARQGMINTF TGCAGTGCTAGGCAGGGGATGATTAACACCTTC
TRBJ1-5 - TRBV19 TRBD1 CASTPGQGSRQPQHF TGTGCCAGTACCCCGGGACAGGGGAGTAGACAGCCCCAGCATTTT
TRBJ2-7 - TRBV4-1 - CASSQETLASYEQYF TGCGCCAGCAGCCAAGAGACGTTAGCTTCCTACGAGCAGTACTTC
TRBJ2-7 - TRBV27 TRBD2 CASSPLVASGTSYEQYF TGTGCCAGCAGTCCCTTGGTGGCTAGCGGGACGTCCTACGAGCAGTACTTC
TRBJ1-1 - TRBV19 TRBD1 CASKRQGGRTEAFF TGTGCCAGTAAAAGACAGGGTGGTCGAACTGAAGCTTTCTTT
TRBJ1-1 - TRBV30 - CAWSARGYEAFF TGTGCCTGGAGCGCAAGGGGGTATGAAGCTTTCTTT
TRBJ2-2 - TRBV7-3 TRBD2 CASSVSGGAPGELFF TGTGCCAGCAGCGTTAGCGGGGGGGCCCCCGGGGAGCTGTTTTTT
TRBJ2-2 - TRBV14 TRBD1 CASSHPRDSTGELFF TGTGCCAGCAGCCACCCGAGGGACAGCACCGGGGAGCTGTTTTTT
TRBJ1-6 - TRBV6-2/TRBV6-3 TRBD1 CASSARQGIRSRNSPLHF TGTGCCAGCAGTGCCCGACAGGGAATTCGTTCTAGGAATTCACCCCTCCACTTT
TRBJ2-7 - TRBV27 TRBD1 CASSTGTGGREQYF TGTGCCAGCAGCACCGGGACAGGGGGCCGAGAGCAGTACTTC
TRBJ1-2 once TRBV28 TRBD1 CASSLTGDGYTF TGTGCCAGCAGTTTGACAGGGGATGGCTACACCTTC
TRBJ2-2 - TRBV4-1 TRBD1 CASSQGDRGTGELFF TGCGCCAGCAGCCAGGGGGACAGGGGAACCGGGGAGCTGTTTTTT
TRBJ1-2 - TRBV5-6 - CASSQQGQGYTF TGTGCCAGCAGCCAACAGGGTCAAGGCTACACCTTC
TRBJ2-7 - TRBV2 TRBD2 CASTLGAGGHLYF TGTGCCAGCACCCTCGGGGCGGGAGGCCACCTGTACTTC
TRBJ1-1 - TRBV7-3 TRBD1 CASSPRGRGTEAFF TGTGCCAGCAGCCCCAGGGGGCGTGGGACTGAAGCTTTCTTT
TRBJ1-4 - TRBV29-1 TRBD1 CSVQQGTDEKLFF TGCAGCGTTCAACAGGGGACCGATGAAAAACTGTTTTTT
TRBJ1-2 few TRBV19 - CASSIKGPSGGNYGYTF TGTGCCAGTAGTATTAAGGGGCCCTCTGGGGGCAACTATGGCTACACCTTC
TRBJ1-6 - TRBV6-5 - CASSPSGTHNSPLHF TGTGCCAGCAGTCCTTCCGGGACACATAATTCACCCCTCCACTTT
TRBJ2-2 - TRBV5-6 TRBD2 CASSLSAGALAGELFF TGTGCCAGCAGCTTGTCAGCGGGGGCTTTGGCCGGGGAGCTGTTTTTT
TRBJ1-5 - TRBV30 - CAWRDTGLFNQPQHF TGTGCCTGGAGGGATACAGGGTTGTTCAATCAGCCCCAGCATTTT
TRBJ1-1 - TRBV29-1 TRBD1 CSVKTGVGDTEAFF TGCAGCGTCAAAACAGGGGTTGGGGACACTGAAGCTTTCTTT
TRBJ2-7 - TRBV27 - CASRSSASYEQYF TGTGCCAGTCGGAGTAGCGCCTCCTACGAGCAGTACTTC
TRBJ2-2 - TRBV2 - CASLKRRTGELFF TGTGCCAGCCTAAAGCGGAGGACCGGGGAGCTGTTTTTT
TRBJ1-1 - TRBV5-4 - CASSSTVNTEAFF TGTGCCAGCAGTTCGACAGTCAACACTGAAGCTTTCTTT
TRBJ1-5 - TRBV6-2/TRBV6-3 - CASSYPTQGANQPQHF TGTGCCAGCAGTTACCCGACACAGGGTGCCAATCAGCCCCAGCATTTT
TRBJ2-3 - TRBV5-4 TRBD2 CASSSGLSTDTQYF TGTGCCAGCAGCTCGGGACTAAGCACAGATACGCAGTATTTT
TRBJ2-1 - TRBV10-3 - CATRGPTKDNEQFF TGTGCCACCCGAGGCCCTACAAAAGACAATGAGCAGTTCTTC
TRBJ2-2 - TRBV5-1 TRBD2 CASSHSSGSDTGELFF TGCGCCAGCAGCCACTCTAGCGGGAGTGATACCGGGGAGCTGTTTTTT
TRBJ2-3 - TRBV6-2/TRBV6-3 - CASSYPDTQYF TGTGCCAGCAGTTACCCGGATACGCAGTATTTT
TRBJ2-1 - TRBV7-2 TRBD2 CASSSRRTSGGNEQFF TGTGCCAGCAGCTCCCGCCGGACTAGCGGGGGTAATGAGCAGTTCTTC
TRBJ2-1 - TRBV19 TRBD2 CASSPRLAGYPNEQFF TGTGCCAGTAGTCCACGACTAGCGGGTTACCCAAATGAGCAGTTCTTC
TRBJ2-5 - TRBV19 TRBD1 CASSHGTGGQETQYF TGTGCCAGTAGTCATGGGACAGGGGGACAAGAGACCCAGTACTTC
TRBJ2-3 - TRBV2 TRBD2 CASRRSGADTDTQYF TGTGCCAGCAGACGTAGCGGGGCGGACACAGATACGCAGTATTTT
TRBJ2-1 once TRBV13 TRBD2 CASEGLAEYNEQFF TGTGCCAGCGAGGGACTAGCGGAATACAATGAGCAGTTCTTC